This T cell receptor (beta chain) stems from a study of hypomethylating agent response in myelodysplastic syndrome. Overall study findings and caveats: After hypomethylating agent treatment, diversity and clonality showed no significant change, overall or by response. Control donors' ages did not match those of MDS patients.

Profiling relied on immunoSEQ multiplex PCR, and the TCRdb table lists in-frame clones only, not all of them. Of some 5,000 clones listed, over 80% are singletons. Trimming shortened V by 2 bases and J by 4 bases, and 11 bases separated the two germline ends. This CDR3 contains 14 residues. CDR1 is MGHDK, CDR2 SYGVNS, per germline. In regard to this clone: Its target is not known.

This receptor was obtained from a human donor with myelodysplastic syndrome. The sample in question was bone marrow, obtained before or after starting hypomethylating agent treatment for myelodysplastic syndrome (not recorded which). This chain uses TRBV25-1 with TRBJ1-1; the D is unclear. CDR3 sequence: CASSEEAITTEAFF. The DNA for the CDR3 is TGTGCCAGCAGTGAAGAGGCGATTACCACTGAAGCTTTCTTT.